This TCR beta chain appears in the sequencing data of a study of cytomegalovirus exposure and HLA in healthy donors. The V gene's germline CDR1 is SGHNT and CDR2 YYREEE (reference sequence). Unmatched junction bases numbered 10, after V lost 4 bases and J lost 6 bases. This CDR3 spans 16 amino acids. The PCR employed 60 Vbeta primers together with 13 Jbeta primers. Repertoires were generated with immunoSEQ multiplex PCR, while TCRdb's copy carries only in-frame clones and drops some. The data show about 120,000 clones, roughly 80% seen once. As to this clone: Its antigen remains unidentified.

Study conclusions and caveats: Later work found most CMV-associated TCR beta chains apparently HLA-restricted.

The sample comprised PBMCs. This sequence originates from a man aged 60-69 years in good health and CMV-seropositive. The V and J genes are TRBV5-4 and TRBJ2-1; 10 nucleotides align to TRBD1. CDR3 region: CASSPPGTGVGNEQFF. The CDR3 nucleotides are TGTGCCAGCAGCCCTCCCGGGACAGGGGTAGGCAATGAGCAGTTCTTC.